A single sample gave rise to the 14 T cell receptor beta chains below, sequenced in a study of blood T cells in healthy people across ages. It was with a sample-barcoded 5' primer and a J-beta primer mix that a second PCR of about 7 to 12 cycles was run. One entry per CDR3 protein, called by TCRdb with MiXCR from the 5' RACE reads. The top ten hold roughly 3.1% of the sample, which has 750,000 to 950,000 distinct CDR3 sequences, around a quarter seen once. The same sample was also studied in work on T cells of mothers and their children.

What was sequenced was blood. Every receptor here comes from a boy younger than 18 in good health.

This rearrangement joins TRBV5-1 to TRBJ2-3, with D tentatively TRBD1 or TRBD2 (6 bases each). V was shortened by 3 bases and J by 0 bases, with 17 bases between the two germline ends. Germline CDR1 reads SGHRS; CDR2 reads YFSETQ. This CDR3 has 17 amino acids. CDR3 sequence (DNA): TGCGCCAGCAGCTCGTATGGAGGGGGACCCAGCACAGATACGCAGTATTTT. This sequence encodes CASSSYGGGPSTDTQYF.

This chain joins TRBV5-1 and TRBJ2-3; 10 bases map to TRBD2. V trimming: 4 bases; J trimming: 2 bases; junction bases outside the gene matches: 10. This CDR3 spans 17 amino acids. The V gene's germline CDR1 is SGHRS and CDR2 YFSETQ. This chain's CDR3 is CASSADLAGALTDTQYF. CDR3 nucleotide sequence: TGCGCCAGCAGCGCCGACCTAGCGGGGGCCCTCACAGATACGCAGTATTTT.

This clonotype was detected only a few times. The V and J genes are TRBV12-3 or TRBV12-4 and TRBJ2-5; D remains ambiguous. V lost 5 bases to trimming and J lost 4 bases, with 20 bases between them. This CDR3 region has 16 residues. CDR3 DNA sequence: TGTGCCAGCAGTCAGAACCCTACTTCTCTCGGAGAGACCCAGTACTTC. This encodes CASSQNPTSLGETQYF.

As for this clonotype: The CDR3 ends on some other residue instead of the conserved phenylalanine or tryptophan, so this is likely a read error. The chain joins TRBV29-1 to TRBJ1-1; the D is unclear. The CDR3 has 14 amino acids. Germline values: CDR1 SQVTM, CDR2 ANQGSEA. With 3 bases removed from V and 5 bases from J, the gap between germline ends came to 16 bases. CDR3 loop: CSVDKDPGETEAFS. Here the CDR3 DNA reads TGCAGCGTTGACAAAGATCCCGGGGAGACTGAAGCTTTCTCT.

This chain connects TRBV3-1 to TRBJ1-1, with D possibly being TRBD1 (6 bases). Trimming removed 1 base from V and 3 bases from J, with 9 bases in between. Germline assignment: CDR1 LGHDT and CDR2 YNNKEL (reference sequence). The CDR3 has 14 residues. CDR3: CASSQVRGDTEAFF. In nucleotides, the CDR3 is TGTGCCAGCAGCCAAGTCAGGGGCGACACTGAAGCTTTCTTT. Using reference TRBV3-1 and TRBJ1-1 for the parts outside the CDR3, the full variable domain is DTAVSQTPKYLVTQMGNDKSIKCEQNLGHDTMYWYKQDSKKFLKIMFSYNNKELIINETVPNRFSPKSPDKAHLNLHINSLELGDSAVYFCASSQVRGDTEAFFGQGTRLTVV.

This clonotype appeared a few times. A read error may account for a junction end that differs from germline. The CDR3 DNA reads TGTGTCAGCAGTGAATTTTCAGGCTCGAATCAGCAGTACTTC. Its translation: CVSSEFSGSNQQYF. V gene TRBV6-1 combines with J gene TRBJ2-5; no definite D call. The CDR3 totals 14 residues. CDR1 and CDR2 (germline): MNHNS, SASEGT.

The gene calls are TRBV11-3 and TRBJ2-5; D call uncertain. Looked up from germline, CDR1 is SGHNT and CDR2 is YENEEA. Trimming took 3 bases from V and 11 from J, leaving 13 bases between them. The CDR3 has 12 amino acids. The CDR3 here is CASSFLQEAQYF. The CDR3, as DNA: TGTGCCAGCAGCTTCCTCCAAGAGGCTCAGTACTTC.

This chain links TRBV12-3 or TRBV12-4 with TRBJ2-7; 7 bases agree with TRBD1. The V and J ends lost 6 bases and 6 bases, in that order; junction bases with no gene match: 11. CDR3 length equals 14 residues. As DNA, the CDR3 is TGTGCCAGCAGCTTGACAGGGACCCCCAGCGAGCAGTACTTC. Its protein product is CASSLTGTPSEQYF.

This clonotype has just a few counts. The chain carries TRBV5-1 and TRBJ2-7, with a tentative D call TRBD2 (6 bases). Germline V gene lookup returns CDR1 SGHRS and CDR2 YFSETQ. The CDR3 totals 15 residues. V lost 0 bases to trimming and J lost 4 bases, with 14 bases between them. The CDR3 sequence: CASSLGISGFYEQYF. CDR3 nucleotide sequence: TGCGCCAGCAGCTTGGGTATTAGCGGTTTTTACGAGCAGTACTTC.

Worth noting for this clonotype: The junction does not match germline at one end; this may be a read error. This chain connects TRBV5-1 to TRBJ2-2, with 8 bases lining up with TRBD2. Per germline, CDR1 SGHRS and CDR2 YFSETQ. CDR3 length: 16 amino acids. CDR3 sequence reads: CASSLTGGHITGELFF. CDR3 nucleotide sequence: TGCGCCAGCAGCTTGACGGGGGGGCATATCACCGGGGAACTGTTTTTT.

The gene calls are TRBV20-1 and TRBJ2-1; 8 bases align to TRBD2. The J segment lost 4 bases and the V segment lost 0 bases, leaving 11 bases of the junction unmatched. CDR1 is DFQATT and CDR2 is SNEGSKA in the germline V gene (reference sequence). The CDR3 sequence is 17 residues long. Here the CDR3 DNA reads TGCAGTGCTAGAGATCGGACGGGGGGGCCATTTTACAATGAGCAGTTCTTC. This gives the protein CSARDRTGGPFYNEQFF.

This sequence joins TRBV7-2 and TRBJ2-5; possibly TRBD1 or TRBD2 for D (5 bases each). Trimming cost V 2 bases and J 2 bases, with 15 bases left between them. Germline CDR1 and CDR2: SGHTA and FQGNSA. This CDR3 is 16 amino acids long. CDR3 nucleotides: TGTGCCAGCAGCTTACAGGGCTGGGGGTTACAAGAGACCCAGTACTTC. This sequence encodes CASSLQGWGLQETQYF.

The chain uses TRBV4-2 and TRBJ1-1; D remains unclear. The CDR3 contains 16 residues. Germline loops: CDR1 LGHNA, CDR2 YNFKEQ. Trimming took off 3 bases at V and 1 base at J, with 15 bases between the two ends. The CDR3 reads CASSQLGREANTEAFF. The CDR3 DNA reads as TGTGCCAGCAGCCAGCTTGGGAGGGAGGCGAACACTGAAGCTTTCTTT.

The chain uses TRBV28 and TRBJ2-5; 11 bases fit TRBD2. The J call may be faulty, since TRBJ2-7 better matches the DNA end. CDR3 length: 15 residues. Germline-derived CDR1 and CDR2 are MDHEN and SYDVKM. The CDR3 DNA reads as TGTGCCAGCAGTTCCCCCGCTAGCGGGGGGCACGAGCAGTACTTC. Translated, it gives CASSSPASGGHEQYF.